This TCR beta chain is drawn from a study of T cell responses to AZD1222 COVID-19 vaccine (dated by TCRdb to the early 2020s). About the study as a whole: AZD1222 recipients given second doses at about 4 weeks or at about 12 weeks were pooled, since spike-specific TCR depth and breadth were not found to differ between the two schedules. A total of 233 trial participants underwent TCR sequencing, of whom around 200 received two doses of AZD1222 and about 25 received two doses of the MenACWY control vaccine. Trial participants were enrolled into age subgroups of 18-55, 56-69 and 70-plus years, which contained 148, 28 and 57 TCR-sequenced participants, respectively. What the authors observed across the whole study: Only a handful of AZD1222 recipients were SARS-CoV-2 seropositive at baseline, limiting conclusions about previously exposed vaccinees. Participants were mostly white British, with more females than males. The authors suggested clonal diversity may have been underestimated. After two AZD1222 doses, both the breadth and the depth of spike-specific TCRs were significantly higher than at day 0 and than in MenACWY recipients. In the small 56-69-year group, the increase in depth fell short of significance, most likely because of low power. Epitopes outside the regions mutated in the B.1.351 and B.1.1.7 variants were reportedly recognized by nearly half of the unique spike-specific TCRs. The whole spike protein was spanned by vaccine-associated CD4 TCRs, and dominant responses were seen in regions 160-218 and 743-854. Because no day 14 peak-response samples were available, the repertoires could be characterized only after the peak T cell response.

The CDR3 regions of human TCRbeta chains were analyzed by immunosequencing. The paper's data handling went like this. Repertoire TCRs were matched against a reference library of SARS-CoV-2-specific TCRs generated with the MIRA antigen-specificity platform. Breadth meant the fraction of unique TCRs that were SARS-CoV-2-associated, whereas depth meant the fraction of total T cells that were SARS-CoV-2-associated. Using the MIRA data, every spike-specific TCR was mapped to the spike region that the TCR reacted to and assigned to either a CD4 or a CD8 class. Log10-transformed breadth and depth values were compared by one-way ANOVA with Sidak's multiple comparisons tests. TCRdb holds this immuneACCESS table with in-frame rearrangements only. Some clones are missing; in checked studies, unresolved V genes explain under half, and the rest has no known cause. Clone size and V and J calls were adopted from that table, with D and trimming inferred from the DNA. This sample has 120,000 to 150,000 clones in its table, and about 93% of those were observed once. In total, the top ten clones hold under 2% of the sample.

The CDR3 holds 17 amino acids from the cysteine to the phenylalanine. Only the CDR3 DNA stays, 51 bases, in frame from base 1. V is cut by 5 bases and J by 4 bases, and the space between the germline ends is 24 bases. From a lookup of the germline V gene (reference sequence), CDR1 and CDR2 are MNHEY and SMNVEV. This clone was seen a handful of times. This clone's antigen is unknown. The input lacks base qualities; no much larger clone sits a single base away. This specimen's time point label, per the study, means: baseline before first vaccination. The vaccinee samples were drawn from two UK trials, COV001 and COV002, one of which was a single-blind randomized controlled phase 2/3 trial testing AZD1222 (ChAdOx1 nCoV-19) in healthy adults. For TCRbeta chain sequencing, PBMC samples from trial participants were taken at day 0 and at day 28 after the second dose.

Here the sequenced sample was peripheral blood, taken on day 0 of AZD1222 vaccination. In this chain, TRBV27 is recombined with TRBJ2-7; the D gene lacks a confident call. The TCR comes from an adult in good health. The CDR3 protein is CASSLRPRGRHLYEQYF. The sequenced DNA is TGTGCCAGCAGTCTCCGTCCAAGAGGACGCCACCTATACGAGCAGTACTTC.